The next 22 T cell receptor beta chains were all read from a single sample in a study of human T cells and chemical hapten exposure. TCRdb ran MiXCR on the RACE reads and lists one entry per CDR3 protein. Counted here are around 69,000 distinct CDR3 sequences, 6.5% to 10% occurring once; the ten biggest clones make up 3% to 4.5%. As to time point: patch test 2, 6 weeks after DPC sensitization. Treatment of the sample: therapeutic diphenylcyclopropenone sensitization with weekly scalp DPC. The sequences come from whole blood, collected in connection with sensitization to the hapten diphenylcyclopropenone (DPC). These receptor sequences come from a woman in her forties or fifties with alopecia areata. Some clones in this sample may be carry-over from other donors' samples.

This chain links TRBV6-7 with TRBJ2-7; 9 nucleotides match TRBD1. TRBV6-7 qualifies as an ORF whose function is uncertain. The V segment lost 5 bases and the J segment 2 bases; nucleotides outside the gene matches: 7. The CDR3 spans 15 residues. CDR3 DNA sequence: TGTGCCAGCAGTACCTCGGACAGGGGAGCCTACGAGCAGTACTTC. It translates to CASSTSDRGAYEQYF.

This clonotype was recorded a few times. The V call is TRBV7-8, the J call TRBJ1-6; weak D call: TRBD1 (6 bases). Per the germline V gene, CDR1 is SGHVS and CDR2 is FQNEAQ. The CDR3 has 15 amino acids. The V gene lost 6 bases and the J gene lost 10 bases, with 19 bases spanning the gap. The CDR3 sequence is CASRPPRGVRSPLHF. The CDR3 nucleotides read TGTGCCAGCAGGCCGCCCAGGGGAGTTCGGTCACCCCTCCACTTT.

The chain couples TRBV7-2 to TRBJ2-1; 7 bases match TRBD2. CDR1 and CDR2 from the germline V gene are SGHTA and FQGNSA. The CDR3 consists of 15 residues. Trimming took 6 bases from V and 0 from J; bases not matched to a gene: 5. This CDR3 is CASRPTSASYNEQFF. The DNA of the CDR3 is TGTGCCAGCAGACCTACTAGCGCCTCCTACAATGAGCAGTTCTTC.

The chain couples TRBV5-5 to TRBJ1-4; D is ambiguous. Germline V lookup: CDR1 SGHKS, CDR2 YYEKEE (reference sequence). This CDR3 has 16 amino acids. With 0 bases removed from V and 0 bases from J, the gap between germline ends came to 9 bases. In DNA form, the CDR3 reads TGTGCCAGCAGCTTGGCTGCTCTTGCAACTAATGAAAAACTGTTTTTT. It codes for CASSLAALATNEKLFF.

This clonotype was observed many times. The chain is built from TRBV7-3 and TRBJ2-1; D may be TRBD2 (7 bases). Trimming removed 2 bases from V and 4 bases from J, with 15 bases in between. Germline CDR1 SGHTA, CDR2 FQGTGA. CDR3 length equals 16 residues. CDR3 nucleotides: TGTGCCAGCAGCTTAGGATCAGCGGGGACATACAATGAGCAGTTCTTC. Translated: CASSLGSAGTYNEQFF.

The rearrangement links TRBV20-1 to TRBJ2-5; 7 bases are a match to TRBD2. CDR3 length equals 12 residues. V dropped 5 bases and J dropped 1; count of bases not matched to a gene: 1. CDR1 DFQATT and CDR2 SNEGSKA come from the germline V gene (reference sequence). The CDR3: CSAWEGQETQYF. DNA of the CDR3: TGCAGTGCTTGGGAGGGCCAAGAGACCCAGTACTTC.

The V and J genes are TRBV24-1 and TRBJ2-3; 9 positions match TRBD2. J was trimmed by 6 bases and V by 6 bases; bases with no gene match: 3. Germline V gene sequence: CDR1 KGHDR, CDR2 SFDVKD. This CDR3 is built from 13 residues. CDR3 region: CATSLAGRDTQYF. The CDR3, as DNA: TGTGCCACCAGTCTAGCGGGACGTGATACGCAGTATTTT.

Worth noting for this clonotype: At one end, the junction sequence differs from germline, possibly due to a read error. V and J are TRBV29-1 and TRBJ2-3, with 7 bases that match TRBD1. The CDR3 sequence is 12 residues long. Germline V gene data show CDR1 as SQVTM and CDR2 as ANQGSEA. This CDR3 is CSVTGSTDSQYF. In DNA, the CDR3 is TGCAGCGTGACAGGGAGCACAGATTCGCAGTATTTT.

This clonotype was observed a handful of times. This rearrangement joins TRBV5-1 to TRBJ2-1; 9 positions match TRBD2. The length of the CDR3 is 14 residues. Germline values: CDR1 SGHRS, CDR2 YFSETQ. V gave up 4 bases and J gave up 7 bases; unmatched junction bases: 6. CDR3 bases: TGCGCCAGCAGCCCGCGGGAGGGTGGGAATGAGCAGTTCTTC. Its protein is CASSPREGGNEQFF.

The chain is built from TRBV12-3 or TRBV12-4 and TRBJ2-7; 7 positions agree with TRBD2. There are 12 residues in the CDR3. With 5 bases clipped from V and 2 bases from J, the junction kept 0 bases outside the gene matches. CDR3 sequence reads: CASSGLAYEQYF. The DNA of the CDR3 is TGTGCCAGCAGTGGACTAGCCTACGAGCAGTACTTC.

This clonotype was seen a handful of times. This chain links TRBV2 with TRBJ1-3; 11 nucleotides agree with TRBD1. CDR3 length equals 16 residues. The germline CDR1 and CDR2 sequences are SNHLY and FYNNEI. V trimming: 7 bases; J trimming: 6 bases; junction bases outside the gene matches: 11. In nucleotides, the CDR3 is TGTGCCAGCAACTTGGACAGGGGGCGAGTGGAAAACACCATATATTTT. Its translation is CASNLDRGRVENTIYF. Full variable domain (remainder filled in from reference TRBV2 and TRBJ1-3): EPEVTQTPSHQVTQMGQEVILRCVPISNHLYFYWYRQILGQKVEFLVSFYNNEISEKSEIFDDQFSVERPDGSNFTLKIRSTKLEDSAMYFCASNLDRGRVENTIYFGEGSWLTVV.

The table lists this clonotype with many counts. CDR3: CASRVRDRVVDTQYF. The CDR3 DNA reads as TGTGCCAGCAGGGTCCGGGACAGGGTAGTAGATACGCAGTATTTT. The J gene is TRBJ2-3, the V gene TRBV7-3; the match to TRBD1 covers 9 bases. From germline, CDR1 is SGHTA and CDR2 FQGTGA. V trimming: 6 bases; J trimming: 5 bases; junction bases outside the gene matches: 9. The length of the CDR3 is 15 residues. The full variable domain, in which reference TRBV7-3 and TRBJ2-3 provide the parts outside the CDR3, is GAGVSQTPSNKVTEKGKYVELRCDPISGHTALYWYRQSLGQGPEFLIYFQGTGAADDSGLPNDRFFAVRPEGSVSTLKIQRTERGDSAVYLCASRVRDRVVDTQYFGPGTRLTVL.

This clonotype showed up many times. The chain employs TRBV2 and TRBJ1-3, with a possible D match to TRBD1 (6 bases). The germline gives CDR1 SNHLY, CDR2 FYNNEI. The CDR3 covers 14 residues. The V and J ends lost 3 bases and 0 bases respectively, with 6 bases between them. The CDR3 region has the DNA TGTGCCAGCAGTGAGACAGGCTCTGGAAACACCATATATTTT. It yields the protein CASSETGSGNTIYF. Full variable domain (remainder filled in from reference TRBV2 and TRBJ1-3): EPEVTQTPSHQVTQMGQEVILRCVPISNHLYFYWYRQILGQKVEFLVSFYNNEISEKSEIFDDQFSVERPDGSNFTLKIRSTKLEDSAMYFCASSETGSGNTIYFGEGSWLTVV.

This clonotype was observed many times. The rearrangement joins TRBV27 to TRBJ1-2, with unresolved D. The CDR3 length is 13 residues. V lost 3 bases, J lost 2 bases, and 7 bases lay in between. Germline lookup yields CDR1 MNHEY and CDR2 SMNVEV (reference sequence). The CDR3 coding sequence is TGTGCCAGCAGTTTTGAGGGCAACTATGGCTACACCTTC. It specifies CASSFEGNYGYTF.

CDR3 nucleotide sequence: TGTGCCAGCAGCGCCAAACCACATAGATGGACAGATACGCAGTATTTT. Its translation: CASSAKPHRWTDTQYF. The chain links TRBV7-2 to TRBJ2-3; D unresolved. This CDR3 region has 16 residues. Per the germline V gene, CDR1 is SGHTA and CDR2 is FQGNSA. V lost 5 bases and J lost 3, with 18 bases in between. The whole variable domain, remainder taken from reference TRBV7-2 and TRBJ2-3, is GAGVSQSPSNKVTEKGKDVELRCDPISGHTALYWYRQSLGQGLEFLIYFQGNSAPDKSGLPSDRFSAERTGGSVSTLTIQRTQQEDSAVYLCASSAKPHRWTDTQYFGPGTRLTVL.

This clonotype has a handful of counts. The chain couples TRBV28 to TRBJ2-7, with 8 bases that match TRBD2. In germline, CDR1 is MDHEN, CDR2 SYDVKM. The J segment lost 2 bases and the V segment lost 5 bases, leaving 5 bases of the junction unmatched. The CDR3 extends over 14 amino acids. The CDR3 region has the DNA TGTGCCAGCAGTCCGACTAGCGAAACCTACGAGCAGTACTTC. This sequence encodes CASSPTSETYEQYF.

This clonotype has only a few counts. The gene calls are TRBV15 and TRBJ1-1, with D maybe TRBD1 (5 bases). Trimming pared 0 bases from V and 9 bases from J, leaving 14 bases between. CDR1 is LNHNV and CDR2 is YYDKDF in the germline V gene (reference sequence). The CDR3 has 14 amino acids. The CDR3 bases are TGTGCCACCAGCAGAGATCTCGGGGCCCTACAAGCTTTCTTT. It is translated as CATSRDLGALQAFF.

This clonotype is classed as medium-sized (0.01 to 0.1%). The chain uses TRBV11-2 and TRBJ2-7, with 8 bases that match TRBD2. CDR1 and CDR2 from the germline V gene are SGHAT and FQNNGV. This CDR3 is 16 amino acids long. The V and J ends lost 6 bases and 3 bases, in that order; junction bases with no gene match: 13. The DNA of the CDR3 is TGTGCCAGCAGTTCCTTTGGGGATAGCGGGAACTACGAGCAGTACTTC. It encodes CASSSFGDSGNYEQYF.

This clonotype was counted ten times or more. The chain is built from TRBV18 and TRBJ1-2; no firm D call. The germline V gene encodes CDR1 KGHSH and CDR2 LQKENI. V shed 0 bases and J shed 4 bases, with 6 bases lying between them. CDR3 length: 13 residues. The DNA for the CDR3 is TGTGCCAGCTCACCACCGACGCGCTATGGCTACACCTTC. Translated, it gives CASSPPTRYGYTF.

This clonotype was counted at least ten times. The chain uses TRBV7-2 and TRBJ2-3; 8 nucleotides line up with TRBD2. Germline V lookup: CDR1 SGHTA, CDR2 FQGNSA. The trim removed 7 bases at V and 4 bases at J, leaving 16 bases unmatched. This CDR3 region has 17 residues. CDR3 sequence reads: CASMRSTGGASADTQYF. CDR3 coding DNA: TGTGCCAGCATGCGGAGTACCGGGGGGGCCTCGGCAGATACGCAGTATTTT.

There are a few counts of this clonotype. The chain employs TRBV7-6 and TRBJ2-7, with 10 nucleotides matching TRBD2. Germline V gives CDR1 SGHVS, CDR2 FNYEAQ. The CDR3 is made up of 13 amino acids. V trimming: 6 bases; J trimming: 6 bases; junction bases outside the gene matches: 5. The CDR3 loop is CASSPGLAAEQYF. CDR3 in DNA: TGTGCCAGCAGTCCCGGACTAGCGGCCGAGCAGTACTTC.

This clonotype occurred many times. CDR3 coding DNA: TGCAGCGTTGTCAGGGAAGAGACCCAGTACTTC. Protein: CSVVREETQYF. This rearrangement joins TRBV29-1 to TRBJ2-5, with a possible D match to TRBD1 (5 bases). CDR1 and CDR2 (germline): SQVTM, ANQGSEA. This CDR3 is built from 11 residues. Trimming removed 4 bases from V and 3 bases from J, with 6 bases in between.